A selection of T cell receptor beta chains follows, all from one sample in a study of blood T cell repertoires in COVID-19. This table comes from immunoSEQ multiplex PCR, and its TCRdb copy is limited to in-frame clones, with some not included. This repertoire shows approximately 200,000 clones, about 81% found once; its top ten account for about 11%. The specimen was peripheral blood. The origin of the receptors is a woman of 80 years or more with COVID-19, enrolled during active disease. Each CDR3 is given with its conserved first and last residue. D genes are given only for firm matches. Some rows mark clone size as missing; the rest say once, few, many or name a class of expanded clone.

TRBV5-5,once,NA,TRBJ1-3,CASSYLARHSGNTIYF,TGTGCCAGCAGCTATCTGGCCCGACACTCTGGAAACACCATATATTTT
TRBV29-1,NA,TRBD1,TRBJ1-2,CSVSTGQSYGYTF,TGCAGCGTTAGTACGGGACAGTCTTATGGCTACACCTTC
TRBV11-2,NA,NA,TRBJ1-5,CASSLDGTPNQPQHF,TGTGCCAGCAGCTTAGACGGGACACCTAATCAGCCCCAGCATTTT
TRBV5-8,NA,TRBD2,TRBJ2-1,CASSPSGRRDNEQFF,TGTGCCAGCAGCCCGAGCGGGAGAAGGGACAATGAGCAGTTCTTC
TRBV30,NA,NA,TRBJ2-7,CAWSSGRTGSYEQYF,TGTGCCTGGAGCTCAGGTCGGACGGGATCCTACGAGCAGTACTTC
TRBV28,NA,NA,TRBJ2-5,CASSLSRWLEDQETQYF,TGTGCCAGCAGTTTAAGTAGGTGGCTAGAGGATCAAGAGACCCAGTACTTC
TRBV5-6,NA,NA,TRBJ1-3,CASSLRVIGNTIYF,TGTGCCAGCAGCTTAAGAGTGATTGGAAACACCATATATTTT
TRBV11-2,NA,TRBD2,TRBJ2-5,CASSLRTSGRAGETQYF,TGTGCCAGCAGCTTAAGGACTAGCGGGAGGGCCGGGGAGACCCAGTACTTC
TRBV29-1,NA,TRBD1,TRBJ2-7,CSVEGRETGEAYEQYF,TGCAGCGTTGAAGGGAGGGAGACAGGGGAGGCCTACGAGCAGTACTTC
TRBV6-5,NA,NA,TRBJ1-5,CASIRTGNQPQHF,TGTGCCAGCATCCGGACAGGCAATCAGCCCCAGCATTTT
TRBV3-1/TRBV3-2,few,NA,TRBJ2-7,CASSQVGGYSGSYEQYF,TGTGCCAGCAGCCAAGTCGGAGGCTACAGCGGTTCCTACGAGCAGTACTTC
TRBV7-3,NA,NA,TRBJ2-3,CASSPPPRGPDTQYF,TGTGCCAGCAGCCCCCCGCCTCGAGGCCCAGATACGCAGTATTTT
TRBV5-5,few,NA,TRBJ2-4,CASSLGQANIQYF,TGTGCCAGCAGCTTGGGGCAGGCAAACATTCAGTACTTC
TRBV7-2,NA,NA,TRBJ2-3,CASSLTVRTLTDTQYF,TGTGCCAGCAGCTTAACGGTGCGGACTCTCACAGATACGCAGTATTTT
TRBV5-6,once,TRBD2,TRBJ2-3,CASRPGGGAPQTQYF,TGTGCCAGCAGACCCGGCGGGGGGGCCCCCCAGACGCAGTATTTT
TRBV3-1/TRBV3-2,NA,NA,TRBJ1-2,CASSRREGNAGYTF,TGTGCCAGCAGCCGCCGGGAAGGAAACGCGGGCTACACCTTC
TRBV19,NA,NA,TRBJ1-1,CATLGGREAFF,TGTGCCACCCTCGGGGGTCGTGAAGCTTTCTTT
TRBV5-6,NA,NA,TRBJ2-3,CASSADRFSTDTQYF,TGTGCCAGCAGCGCCGACAGGTTTAGCACAGATACGCAGTATTTT
TRBV6-2/TRBV6-3,NA,TRBD2,TRBJ2-1,CASSRALGSGNFNEQFF,TGTGCCAGCAGTCGGGCCCTTGGTAGCGGGAATTTCAATGAGCAGTTCTTC
TRBV7-6,NA,TRBD1,TRBJ2-7,CASSLGTGGTYEQYF,TGTGCCAGCAGCTTAGGAACAGGGGGGACCTACGAGCAGTACTTC
TRBV6-2/TRBV6-3,NA,TRBD1,TRBJ1-5,CASSYQQGVRSNQPQHF,TGTGCCAGCAGTTATCAACAGGGGGTGCGAAGCAATCAGCCCCAGCATTTT
TRBV2,NA,NA,TRBJ2-3,CATRDNRYTDTQYF,TGTGCCACGAGGGACAACCGTTACACAGATACGCAGTATTTT
TRBV6-5,NA,TRBD2,TRBJ2-3,CASSYPTSGGTDTQYF,TGTGCCAGCAGTTACCCAACTAGCGGGGGTACAGATACGCAGTATTTT
TRBV19,NA,NA,TRBJ2-7,CASSIDRGPYHEQYF,TGTGCCAGTAGTATAGACAGGGGTCCCTACCACGAGCAGTACTTC
TRBV16,NA,NA,TRBJ2-7,CASSPLVGASSYEQYF,TGTGCCAGCAGCCCCCTGGTGGGTGCTAGCTCCTACGAGCAGTACTTC
TRBV4-2,NA,NA,TRBJ2-3,CASLQGGTDTQYF,TGTGCCAGCCTCCAGGGTGGCACAGATACGCAGTATTTT
TRBV27,NA,TRBD2,TRBJ2-7,CASSWSSGGPLGEQYF,TGTGCCAGCAGTTGGTCCAGCGGGGGGCCTCTTGGGGAGCAGTACTTC
TRBV3-1/TRBV3-2,NA,TRBD1,TRBJ1-1,CASSPWTGGLDTEAFF,TGTGCCAGCAGTCCCTGGACAGGGGGCTTGGACACTGAAGCTTTCTTT
TRBV7-6,few,TRBD2,TRBJ2-7,CASSLASSGRPHEQYF,TGTGCCAGCAGCTTAGCGTCTAGCGGGAGACCCCACGAGCAGTACTTC
TRBV7-2,NA,TRBD1,TRBJ2-2,CASSSGTGTGELFF,TGTGCCAGCAGCTCGGGGACAGGGACCGGGGAGCTGTTTTTT
TRBV4-3,NA,TRBD2,TRBJ2-1,CASSQDLLAGAYNEQFF,TGCGCCAGCAGCCAAGATTTGCTAGCGGGGGCCTACAATGAGCAGTTCTTC
TRBV28,NA,TRBD1,TRBJ1-5,CASSLPGQALRPQHF,TGTGCCAGCAGTCTCCCGGGACAGGCCTTAAGACCCCAGCATTTT
TRBV7-9,once,TRBD2,TRBJ2-3,CASSRAGGTDTQYF,TGTGCCAGCAGCAGAGCGGGAGGAACAGATACGCAGTATTTT
TRBV9,NA,TRBD2,TRBJ2-5,CASSPSGGAWETQYF,TGTGCCAGCAGCCCTAGCGGGGGGGCCTGGGAGACCCAGTACTTC
TRBV19,once,TRBD1,TRBJ1-2,CASSDGTGRIYGYTF,TGTGCCAGTAGTGATGGGACAGGGCGGATCTATGGCTACACCTTC
TRBV7-9,NA,NA,TRBJ2-3,CASSNPQGRDTQYF,TGTGCCAGCAGCAACCCACAGGGTAGAGATACGCAGTATTTT
TRBV29-1,NA,NA,TRBJ2-1,CSVEDTGIESDEQFF,TGCAGCGTTGAAGATACAGGAATAGAATCGGATGAGCAGTTCTTC
TRBV11-2,few,TRBD2,TRBJ2-7,CASSLVASGASYEQYF,TGTGCCAGCAGCTTAGTCGCTAGCGGAGCCTCCTACGAGCAGTACTTC
TRBV3-1/TRBV3-2,NA,NA,TRBJ2-3,CASSQARGKGPDTQYF,TGTGCCAGCAGCCAAGCCAGGGGCAAGGGCCCAGATACGCAGTATTTT
TRBV24-1,once,NA,TRBJ2-1,CATSDLGSTGRNNEQFF,TGTGCCACCAGTGATTTAGGCTCCACAGGGCGGAACAATGAGCAATTCTTC
TRBV29-1,NA,NA,TRBJ2-7,CSVEVTGNDYEQYF,TGCAGCGTTGAAGTAACGGGAAACGACTACGAGCAGTACTTC
TRBV5-1,NA,NA,TRBJ2-7,CASSLASQSPYEQYF,TGCGCCAGCAGCTTGGCCTCGCAGTCTCCCTACGAGCAGTACTTC
TRBV5-1,NA,NA,TRBJ2-3,CASSLPSSTDTQYF,TGCGCCAGCAGCTTGCCTAGTTCCACAGATACGCAGTATTTT